These 6 T cell receptor beta chains came from one sample sequenced in a study of sequential checkpoint blockade in melanoma. Repertoires were generated with immunoSEQ multiplex PCR, while TCRdb's copy carries only in-frame clones and drops some. The sample has 13,000 or so clones, about a quarter seen once. Noted treatment: randomized to nivolumab then ipilimumab (arm A) or the reverse (arm B). This specimen was tumor tissue (inferred from file names), taken from a patient given nivolumab and ipilimumab in sequence. Source of these receptors: a human donor with melanoma.

This clone was counted many times. J is TRBJ2-7 and V is TRBV1; TRBD2 is taken as the D call from the table, unchecked against the DNA. TRBV1 is a recognized pseudogene. The CDR3 spans 13 residues. The CDR3 protein is CASSQASGYEQYF. The DNA for the CDR3 is TGCGCCAGCAGCCAAGCTAGCGGGTACGAGCAGTACTTC.

The chain employs TRBV7-8 and TRBJ1-3, with D possibly being TRBD1 (5 bases). Trimming took 3 bases from V and 8 from J, leaving 11 bases between them. CDR1 SGHVS and CDR2 FQNEAQ come from the germline V gene. The CDR3 is 13 amino acids. CDR3 sequence reads: CASSFIPGDTIYF. The CDR3, as DNA: TGTGCCAGCAGCTTTATTCCGGGGGACACCATATATTTT.

This clone was counted ten times or more. This chain links TRBV6-8 with TRBJ1-1; 8 bases are a match to TRBD1. Germline loops: CDR1 MNHGY, CDR2 SAAAGT. With V trimmed by 1 base and J by 0 bases, 7 bases remained unmatched. The CDR3 consists of 17 residues. CDR3 protein: CASSYLLDRGLNTEAFF. CDR3 coding DNA: TGTGCCAGCAGTTACTTACTTGACAGGGGATTGAACACTGAAGCTTTCTTT.

In its sample, this clone was seen a few times. The genes are TRBV19 and TRBJ2-1; D is possibly TRBD2 (6 bases). Germline V gene data show CDR1 as LNHDA and CDR2 as SQIVND (reference sequence). This CDR3 has 13 amino acids. The V and J ends lost 9 bases and 9 bases respectively, with 18 bases between them. CDR3 DNA sequence: TGTGCCAGCCAAAACGTGGGGGGACGTGAGCAGTTCTTC. Protein: CASQNVGGREQFF.

This clone was counted between two and nine times. The rearrangement links TRBV4-1 to TRBJ2-5; no definite D call. This CDR3 has 15 amino acids. The germline V gene encodes CDR1 MGHRA and CDR2 YSYEKL. The ends were cut back, 2 bases at V and 2 bases at J, with 12 bases in the middle. CDR3 sequence reads: CASSQQQNLQETQYF. Here the CDR3 DNA reads TGCGCCAGCAGCCAACAACAGAATCTTCAAGAGACCCAGTACTTC.

The table lists this clone with a few counts. V gene TRBV28 combines with J gene TRBJ1-5; no firm D call. The V end lost 6 bases, the J end lost 3 bases, and 6 bases lay between the germline ends. Germline CDR1 reads MDHEN; CDR2 reads SYDVKM. The CDR3 runs 12 residues. The CDR3 sequence is CASSGNNQPQHF. The CDR3 nucleotides read TGTGCCAGCAGCGGAAACAATCAGCCCCAGCATTTT.